This T cell receptor beta chain was captured by sequencing in a study of T cell repertoires in cytomegalovirus infection. The study's findings and limits: CMV-specific HLA-C-restricted TCR beta clonotypes dominated the ex vivo response.

From germline, CDR1 is GTSNPN and CDR2 SVGIG (reference sequence). The CDR3 extends over 14 amino acids. J lost 3 bases, V lost 7 bases, and 11 bases had no gene match. TCRdb reprocessed the reads with MiXCR, giving one entry per CDR3 protein. The sample has 290,000 or so distinct CDR3 sequences, 25% seen once. On this clonotype: Its target is not known.

The rearrangement links TRBV30 to TRBJ1-1; 7 nucleotides agree with TRBD1. The sequenced sample consisted of PBMCs. This receptor was taken from a human donor in good health (CMV status not recorded). Some clones in this sample may be carry-over from other donors' samples. The CDR3 coding sequence is TGTGCCTCCCGAAATGACAGGGCTGACACTGAAGCTTTCTTT. Amino acids: CASRNDRADTEAFF.